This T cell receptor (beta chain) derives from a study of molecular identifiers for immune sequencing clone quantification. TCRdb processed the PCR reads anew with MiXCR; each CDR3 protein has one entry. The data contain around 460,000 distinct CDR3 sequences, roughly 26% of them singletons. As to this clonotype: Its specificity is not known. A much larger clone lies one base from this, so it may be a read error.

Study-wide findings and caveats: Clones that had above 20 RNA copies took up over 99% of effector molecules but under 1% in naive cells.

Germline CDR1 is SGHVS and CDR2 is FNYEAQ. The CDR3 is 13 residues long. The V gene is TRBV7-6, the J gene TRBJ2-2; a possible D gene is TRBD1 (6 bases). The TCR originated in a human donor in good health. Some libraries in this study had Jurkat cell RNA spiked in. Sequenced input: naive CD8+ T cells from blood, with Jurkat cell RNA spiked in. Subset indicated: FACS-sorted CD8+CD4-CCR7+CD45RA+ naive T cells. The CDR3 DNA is TGTGCCAGCAGCTTTACAGGGACCGGGGCGCTGTTTTTT. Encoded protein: CASSFTGTGALFF.